A selection of T cell receptor beta chains follows, all from one sample in a study of vaccination effects on CD4 cells after COVID-19. Their cognate antigens are unknown. Profiled with immunoSEQ multiplex PCR; TCRdb holds only in-frame clones, not every one. The table shows about 60,000 clones, with about four fifths occurring only once. This specimen was CD4+ T cells from PBMCs cultured with HCoV-229E spike peptides, taken before COVID-19 vaccination. The receptors here all came from a human donor who received a COVID-19 vaccine. CDR3s include the opening cysteine and the closing phenylalanine or tryptophan. Fields, in order: clone size, D gene, J gene, V gene, CDR3 DNA, CDR3 protein. The D gene is left open where the match is weak. Clone size, where shown, is once, few, many, or a class for clones that have expanded.

clone_size: -
d_call: -
j_call: TRBJ2-1
v_call: TRBV3-1/TRBV3-2
cdr3_nt: TGTGCCAGCAGCCATACTTATCGGGGTCTTGGGAACAATGAGCAGTTCTTC
cdr3_aa: CASSHTYRGLGNNEQFF

clone_size: few
d_call: -
j_call: TRBJ1-1
v_call: TRBV19
cdr3_nt: TGTGCCAGTAGTATAGTGCGGAACACTGAAGCTTTCTTT
cdr3_aa: CASSIVRNTEAFF

clone_size: -
d_call: -
j_call: TRBJ1-1
v_call: TRBV29-1
cdr3_nt: TGCACCGTTAGTCAGGCGCGGGGAGCTTTCTTT
cdr3_aa: CTVSQARGAFF

clone_size: -
d_call: -
j_call: TRBJ2-2
v_call: TRBV6-4
cdr3_nt: TGTGCCAGCAAAATCCAGGGCGACACCGGGGAGCTGTTTTTT
cdr3_aa: CASKIQGDTGELFF

clone_size: once
d_call: -
j_call: TRBJ1-4
v_call: TRBV19
cdr3_nt: TGTGCCAGTACCCTAGGGACTTTTAATGAAAAACTGTTTTTT
cdr3_aa: CASTLGTFNEKLFF

clone_size: -
d_call: TRBD1
j_call: TRBJ1-6
v_call: TRBV30
cdr3_nt: TGTGCCTCCCACAGACAGGGTGGGAATTCACCCCTCCACTTT
cdr3_aa: CASHRQGGNSPLHF

clone_size: -
d_call: TRBD2
j_call: TRBJ2-1
v_call: TRBV5-1
cdr3_nt: TGCGCCAGCAGCTTTCTAGCGGGGGACAATGAGCAGTTCTTC
cdr3_aa: CASSFLAGDNEQFF

clone_size: -
d_call: -
j_call: TRBJ2-2
v_call: TRBV7-7
cdr3_nt: TGTGCCAGCAGCTTAGCGAGTCCCGGTACCGGGGAGCTGTTTTTT
cdr3_aa: CASSLASPGTGELFF

clone_size: -
d_call: -
j_call: TRBJ2-1
v_call: TRBV19
cdr3_nt: TGTGCCAGTAGTCCTAACGCCGTCTCCTACAATGAGCAGTTCTTC
cdr3_aa: CASSPNAVSYNEQFF

clone_size: -
d_call: -
j_call: TRBJ2-1
v_call: TRBV15
cdr3_nt: TGTGCCACCAGCTTTATACTTCTCGGGGACGGTGAGCAGTTCTTC
cdr3_aa: CATSFILLGDGEQFF

clone_size: -
d_call: TRBD1
j_call: TRBJ1-1
v_call: TRBV19
cdr3_nt: TGTGCCAGTAGTATCAGGGGGGGGGACACTGAAGCTTTCTTT
cdr3_aa: CASSIRGGDTEAFF

clone_size: -
d_call: -
j_call: TRBJ1-5
v_call: TRBV11-2
cdr3_nt: TGTGCCAGCAGCTTAGTCGGGGGGGGCAATCAGCCCCAGCATTTT
cdr3_aa: CASSLVGGGNQPQHF

clone_size: -
d_call: -
j_call: TRBJ1-2
v_call: TRBV3-1/TRBV3-2
cdr3_nt: TGTGCCAGCAGCCAAGTCGGAGGGTTCTATGGCTACACCTTC
cdr3_aa: CASSQVGGFYGYTF

clone_size: -
d_call: -
j_call: TRBJ2-5
v_call: TRBV10-3
cdr3_nt: TGTGCCATCGGGGATGGGCTAGGCCAGACCCAGTACTTC
cdr3_aa: CAIGDGLGQTQYF

clone_size: -
d_call: -
j_call: TRBJ2-5
v_call: TRBV28
cdr3_nt: TGTGCCAGCAGTTTCTCCCGGGGTCCCCAAGAGACCCAGTACTTC
cdr3_aa: CASSFSRGPQETQYF

clone_size: -
d_call: -
j_call: TRBJ1-2
v_call: TRBV28
cdr3_nt: TGTGCCAGCAGGATATCAGGGCTCTATGGCTACACCTTC
cdr3_aa: CASRISGLYGYTF

clone_size: few
d_call: -
j_call: TRBJ2-6
v_call: TRBV7-8
cdr3_nt: TGTGCCAGCAGCCAGTTGGTCTCTGGGGCCAACGTCCTGACTTTC
cdr3_aa: CASSQLVSGANVLTF